Each of the 22 T cell receptor beta chains below was sequenced from the same sample in a study of cytomegalovirus exposure and HLA in healthy donors. PCR used 60 Vbeta primers and 13 Jbeta primers. Produced via immunoSEQ multiplex PCR; TCRdb's table is partial and in-frame only. Seen here are 130,000 or so clones, 87% observed once, and the top ten hold about 5%. The sequenced material came from PBMCs. These receptors originate from a woman aged 30 to 39 in good health and CMV-seronegative.

The rearrangement joins TRBV29-1 to TRBJ2-1; TRBD2 agrees at 7 bases. V dropped 3 bases and J dropped 4; count of bases not matched to a gene: 6. Germline CDR1 reads SQVTM; CDR2 reads ANQGSEA. The CDR3 has 14 residues. The chain's CDR3 is CSVDPQGGYNEQFF. In DNA form, the CDR3 reads TGCAGCGTTGACCCCCAGGGAGGGTACAATGAGCAGTTCTTC.

This clone was counted a few times. This chain links TRBV4-3 with TRBJ2-6, with 9 bases lining up with TRBD1. The CDR3 extends over 16 amino acids. The ends lost 2 bases at V and 2 bases at J; junction bases unmatched: 1. Germline CDR1 LGHNA, CDR2 YSLEER. The CDR3 loop is CASSQTGGTGANVLTF. The CDR3 nucleotides read TGCGCCAGCAGCCAAACAGGGGGCACTGGGGCCAACGTCCTGACTTTC.

The chain employs TRBV4-1 and TRBJ2-3; 12 nucleotides match TRBD2. Losses at the gene ends were 5 bases for V and 0 bases for J; bases not matched to a gene: 12. CDR1 and CDR2 (germline): MGHRA, YSYEKL. This CDR3 is 19 amino acids long. The chain's CDR3 is CASSWPSGGGNPSTDTQYF. The CDR3 DNA sequence: TGCGCCAGCAGCTGGCCTAGCGGGGGGGGAAACCCTAGCACAGATACGCAGTATTTT.

The DNA of the CDR3 is TGTGCCAGCAGCTTAACCGGGACTCCCCTCCCCGGGGAGCTGTTTTTT. It specifies CASSLTGTPLPGELFF. The J gene is TRBJ2-2, the V gene TRBV7-3; maybe TRBD2 (6 bases). Germline CDR1 SGHTA, CDR2 FQGTGA. Deletions cut 0 bases from V and 6 bases from J, with 14 bases between. This CDR3 is built from 16 residues.

The rearrangement uses TRBV5-1 and TRBJ2-5, with 12 bases fitting TRBD2. Trimming at V came to 0 bases and at J to 4 bases, leaving 7 bases not matched to a gene. This CDR3 is built from 17 residues. Germline-derived CDR1 and CDR2 are SGHRS and YFSETQ. For the CDR3, the DNA is TGCGCCAGCAGCTTGGAACTAGCGGGGGGCTCGGGAGAGACCCAGTACTTC. Encoded protein: CASSLELAGGSGETQYF.

V usage is TRBV4-2 and J usage is TRBJ2-7, with D tentatively TRBD2 (6 bases). Germline lookup yields CDR1 LGHNA and CDR2 YNFKEQ. Trimming cost V 1 base and J 3 bases, with 19 bases left between them. There are 17 residues in the CDR3. The CDR3 loop is CASSQALVGGNHYEQYF. In nucleotides, the CDR3 is TGTGCCAGCAGCCAAGCTCTGGTCGGGGGAAATCACTACGAGCAGTACTTC.

This clone was counted a single time. The chain has TRBV7-9 and TRBJ2-1, with D perhaps matching TRBD2 (7 bases). Trimming pared 6 bases from V and 9 bases from J, leaving 12 bases between. This CDR3 has 12 residues. Germline V gene sequence: CDR1 SEHNR, CDR2 FQNEAQ (reference sequence). The CDR3 loop reads CASREGGGEQFF. CDR3 bases: TGTGCCAGCAGGGAGGGAGGGGGTGAGCAGTTCTTC.

The V call is TRBV28, the J call TRBJ1-1; possible D gene TRBD1, 5 bases. The CDR3 extends over 12 amino acids. CDR1 is MDHEN, CDR2 SYDVKM, per germline. The CDR3 loop is CVSGGGNTEAFF. The CDR3 coding sequence is TGTGTTAGCGGGGGGGGGAACACTGAAGCTTTCTTT.

V is TRBV2 and J is TRBJ2-2; 10 bases are a match to TRBD1. V lost 6 bases to trimming and J lost 4 bases; unmatched junction nucleotides: 5. The CDR3 spans 15 residues. Germline loops: CDR1 SNHLY, CDR2 FYNNEI. CDR3 nucleotides: TGTGCCAGCAGGATGACAGGGGGCATCACCGGGGAGCTGTTTTTT. Its translation: CASRMTGGITGELFF.

The rearrangement joins TRBV9 to TRBJ2-3; D is unclear. The CDR3 is 13 residues long. CDR1 and CDR2 (germline): SGDLS, YYNGEE. Trimming cost V 4 bases and J 5 bases, with 11 bases left between them. In DNA, the CDR3 is TGTGCCAGCAGCACCCTGGGCCGAGATACGCAGTATTTT. This gives the protein CASSTLGRDTQYF.

The chain carries TRBV6-5 and TRBJ1-2; D is uncertain. Germline CDR1 and CDR2: MNHEY and SVGAGI. The CDR3 is 14 amino acids. The V end lost 5 bases, the J end lost 0 bases, and 10 bases lay between the germline ends. The CDR3 loop is CASSTYRANYGYTF. DNA of the CDR3: TGTGCCAGCAGTACTTACAGAGCTAACTATGGCTACACCTTC.

V usage is TRBV29-1 and J usage is TRBJ2-2, with no clear D. Trimming cost V 5 bases and J 7 bases, with 8 bases left between them. The germline V gene encodes CDR1 SQVTM and CDR2 ANQGSEA. The CDR3 has 11 residues. CDR3 nucleotides: TGCAGCGTTACCAGTGGCGGGGAGCTGTTTTTT. It yields the protein CSVTSGGELFF.

The CDR3 nucleotides are TGCGCCAGCAGCTGGGGAGGGCTCCGGGGGACCTACGAGCAGTACTTC. Its protein product is CASSWGGLRGTYEQYF. V usage is TRBV5-1 and J usage is TRBJ2-7, with 7 nucleotides matching TRBD2. Germline trimming cut 3 bases from V and 2 bases from J; bases unmatched to any gene: 11. The CDR3 has 16 residues. Germline V gene sequence: CDR1 SGHRS, CDR2 YFSETQ.

The J gene is TRBJ1-6, the V gene TRBV30; 12 nucleotides agree with TRBD1. J was trimmed by 3 bases and V by 3 bases; bases with no gene match: 6. Germline V gene lookup returns CDR1 GTSNPN and CDR2 SVGIG (reference sequence). The CDR3 has 17 residues. The CDR3 nucleotides are TGTGCCTGGAGACCGGGACAGGGGGCGTACTATAATTCACCCCTCCACTTT. This codes for CAWRPGQGAYYNSPLHF.

The chain couples TRBV20-1 to TRBJ1-4; no definite D call. CDR1 DFQATT and CDR2 SNEGSKA come from the germline V gene (reference sequence). Between the trimmed V and J ends, which lost 4 bases and 8 bases, there was a span of 8 bases. The CDR3 spans 11 residues. This CDR3 reads CSATYQEKLFF. The CDR3 nucleotides are TGCAGTGCTACATACCAGGAAAAACTGTTTTTT.

The V and J genes are TRBV27 and TRBJ2-1, with 9 bases aligning to TRBD2. The CDR3 consists of 15 residues. Germline V gene data show CDR1 as MNHEY and CDR2 as SMNVEV (reference sequence). Trimming removed 2 bases from V and 3 bases from J; junction bases left unmatched: 2. This CDR3 is CASSLGTSSYNEQFF. CDR3 nucleotides: TGTGCCAGCAGTTTAGGGACTAGCAGCTACAATGAGCAGTTCTTC.

This clone has only a few counts. V and J are TRBV15 and TRBJ2-1; 7 bases match TRBD1. With V trimmed by 0 bases and J by 0 bases, 14 bases remained unmatched. The CDR3 has 20 residues. Looked up from germline, CDR1 is LNHNV and CDR2 is YYDKDF (reference sequence). Here the CDR3 DNA reads TGTGCCACCAGCAGAGAACCGGGCAGGGGGAATTGGGGCTCCTACAATGAGCAGTTCTTC. This sequence encodes CATSREPGRGNWGSYNEQFF.

In its sample, this clone was seen once. The rearrangement uses TRBV5-1 and TRBJ2-5; D unclear. The CDR3 spans 12 residues. V was shortened by 2 bases and J by 2 bases, with 4 bases between the two germline ends. The germline gives CDR1 SGHRS, CDR2 YFSETQ. CDR3 DNA sequence: TGCGCCAGCAGCTTCCTTCAAGAGACCCAGTACTTC. Translated: CASSFLQETQYF.

The chain has TRBV5-5 and TRBJ1-5; D is unresolved. Germline V gene lookup returns CDR1 SGHKS and CDR2 YYEKEE (reference sequence). V lost 1 base and J 6 bases, leaving 8 bases between the germline ends. The CDR3 is 13 residues long. In nucleotides, the CDR3 is TGTGCCAGCAGCTTGAGCGAGGGTCAGCCCCAGCATTTT. The encoded protein is CASSLSEGQPQHF.

The chain uses TRBV5-6 and TRBJ2-1; D is undetermined. From germline, CDR1 is SGHDT and CDR2 YYEEEE. Trimming shortened V by 4 bases and J by 0 bases, and 8 bases separated the two germline ends. This CDR3 has 14 amino acids. In DNA, the CDR3 is TGTGCCAGCAGCAGAGTAAGCTCCTACAATGAGCAGTTCTTC. Protein: CASSRVSSYNEQFF.

V is TRBV7-9 and J is TRBJ2-3; D is perhaps TRBD1 (5 bases). This CDR3 is 15 amino acids long. CDR1 is SEHNR and CDR2 is FQNEAQ in the germline V gene (reference sequence). Trimming left V 3 bases short and J 2 bases short, with 12 bases between. CDR3 in DNA: TGTGCCAGCAGCTTTCCTCAGGGCTACACAGATACGCAGTATTTT. It encodes CASSFPQGYTDTQYF.

J is TRBJ2-7 and V is TRBV7-9; no reliable D call. This CDR3 comprises 11 residues. Germline lookup yields CDR1 SEHNR and CDR2 FQNEAQ (reference sequence). V lost 2 bases and J 6 bases, leaving 5 bases between the germline ends. CDR3 coding DNA: TGTGCCAGCAGCTTATACGGCGAGCAGTACTTC. As protein: CASSLYGEQYF.